Only one count was recorded for the clone carrying this T cell receptor (beta chain). Trimming took off 0 bases at V and 16 bases at J, with 16 bases between the two ends. There are 14 residues in the CDR3. The germline gives CDR1 MNHNY, CDR2 SVGAGI (reference sequence). The assay was immunoSEQ multiplex PCR, and TCRdb's table has in-frame clones only and misses some. The sample has about 260,000 clones; 84% are singletons. These data are taken from a study of blood T cell repertoires in COVID-19. Turning to the study itself: The samples span acute and convalescent COVID-19 from the United States, Italy and Spain.

Specimen: peripheral blood. The TCR was taken from a human donor in a cohort sampled during active COVID-19. The chain is built from TRBV6-6 and TRBJ1-6; D not certain. In DNA form, the CDR3 reads TGTGCCAGCAGTTACTCTTTCACGGGAACCACTCTCCACTTT. Protein product: CASSYSFTGTTLHF.